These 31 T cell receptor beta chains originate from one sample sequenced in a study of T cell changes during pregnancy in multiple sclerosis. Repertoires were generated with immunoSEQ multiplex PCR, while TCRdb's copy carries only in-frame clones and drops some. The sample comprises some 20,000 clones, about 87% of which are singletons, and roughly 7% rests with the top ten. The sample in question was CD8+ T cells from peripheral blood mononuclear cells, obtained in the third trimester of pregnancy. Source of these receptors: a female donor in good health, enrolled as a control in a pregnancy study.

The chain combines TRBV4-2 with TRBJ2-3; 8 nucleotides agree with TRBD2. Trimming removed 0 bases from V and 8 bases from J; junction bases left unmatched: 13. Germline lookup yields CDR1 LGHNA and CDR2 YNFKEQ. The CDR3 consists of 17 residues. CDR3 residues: CASSQDRSGGLYVTQYF. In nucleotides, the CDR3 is TGTGCCAGCAGCCAAGATCGATCGGGGGGGCTCTATGTTACGCAGTATTTT.

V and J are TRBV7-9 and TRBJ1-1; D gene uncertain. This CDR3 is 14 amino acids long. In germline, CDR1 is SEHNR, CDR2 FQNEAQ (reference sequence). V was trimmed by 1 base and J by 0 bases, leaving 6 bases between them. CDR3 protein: CASSLVSMNTEAFF. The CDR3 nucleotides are TGTGCCAGCAGCTTAGTGAGTATGAACACTGAAGCTTTCTTT.

The DNA of the CDR3 is TGTGCCAGCAGCGACTGGACAGGGTCAAATGAGCAGTTCTTC. It yields the protein CASSDWTGSNEQFF. The chain employs TRBV11-2 and TRBJ2-1, with 8 bases identical to TRBD1. Trimming cost V 5 bases and J 7 bases; bases outside gene matches: 7. This CDR3 has 14 residues. Germline values: CDR1 SGHAT, CDR2 FQNNGV.

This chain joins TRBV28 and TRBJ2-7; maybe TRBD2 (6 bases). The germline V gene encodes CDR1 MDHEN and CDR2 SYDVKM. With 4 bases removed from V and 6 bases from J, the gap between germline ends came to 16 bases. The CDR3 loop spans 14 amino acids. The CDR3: CASSYRSGESEQYF. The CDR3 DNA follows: TGTGCCAGCAGTTATAGGTCGGGGGAGAGCGAGCAGTACTTC.

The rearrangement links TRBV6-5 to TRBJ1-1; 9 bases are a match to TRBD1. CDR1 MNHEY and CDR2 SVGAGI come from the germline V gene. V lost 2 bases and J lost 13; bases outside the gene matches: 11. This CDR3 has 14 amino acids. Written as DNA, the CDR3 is TGTGCCAGCAGTTACCGAATCACCGGGACAGGGATTTTCTTT. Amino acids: CASSYRITGTGIFF.

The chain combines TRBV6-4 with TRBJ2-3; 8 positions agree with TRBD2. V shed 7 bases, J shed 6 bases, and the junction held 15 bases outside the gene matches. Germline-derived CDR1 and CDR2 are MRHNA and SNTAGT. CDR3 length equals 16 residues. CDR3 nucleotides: TGTGCCAGCATCTTCCCCCGGGGGGGCACTTCTGATACGCAGTATTTT. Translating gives CASIFPRGGTSDTQYF.

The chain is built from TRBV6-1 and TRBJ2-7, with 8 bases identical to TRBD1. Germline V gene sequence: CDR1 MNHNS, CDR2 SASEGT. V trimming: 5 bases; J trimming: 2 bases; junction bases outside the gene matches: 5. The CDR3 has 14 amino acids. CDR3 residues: CASSRQGWAYEQYF. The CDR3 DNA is TGTGCCAGCAGTCGACAGGGGTGGGCCTACGAGCAGTACTTC.

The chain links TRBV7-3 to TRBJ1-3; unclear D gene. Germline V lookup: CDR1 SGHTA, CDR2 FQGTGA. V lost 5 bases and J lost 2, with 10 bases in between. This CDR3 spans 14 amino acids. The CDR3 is CASSQGSAGNTIYF. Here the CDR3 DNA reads TGTGCCAGCAGCCAAGGGAGCGCTGGAAACACCATATATTTT.

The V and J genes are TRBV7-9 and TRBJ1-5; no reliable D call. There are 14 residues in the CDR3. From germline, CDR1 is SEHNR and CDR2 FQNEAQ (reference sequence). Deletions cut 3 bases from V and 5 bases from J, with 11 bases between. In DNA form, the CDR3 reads TGTGCCAGCAGCTTTGGGCCAACCCATCAGCCCCAGCATTTT. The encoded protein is CASSFGPTHQPQHF. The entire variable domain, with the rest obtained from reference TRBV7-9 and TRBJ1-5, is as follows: DTGVSQNPRHKITKRGQNVTFRCDPISEHNRLYWYRQTLGQGPEFLTYFQNEAQLEKSRLLSDRFSAERPKGSFSTLEIQRTEQGDSAMYLCASSFGPTHQPQHFGDGTRLSIL.

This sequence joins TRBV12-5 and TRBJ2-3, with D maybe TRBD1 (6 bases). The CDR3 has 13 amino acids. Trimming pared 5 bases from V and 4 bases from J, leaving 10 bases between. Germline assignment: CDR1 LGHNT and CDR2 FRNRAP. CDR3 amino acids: CASGNNRADTQYF. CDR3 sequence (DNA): TGTGCTAGTGGTAACAACAGGGCAGATACGCAGTATTTT.

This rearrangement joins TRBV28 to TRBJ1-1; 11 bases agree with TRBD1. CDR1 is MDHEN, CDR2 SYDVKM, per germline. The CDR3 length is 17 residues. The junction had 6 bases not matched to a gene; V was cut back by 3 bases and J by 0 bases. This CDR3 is CASSFRDRGRMNTEAFF. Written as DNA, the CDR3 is TGTGCCAGCAGTTTCAGGGACAGGGGGAGGATGAACACTGAAGCTTTCTTT.

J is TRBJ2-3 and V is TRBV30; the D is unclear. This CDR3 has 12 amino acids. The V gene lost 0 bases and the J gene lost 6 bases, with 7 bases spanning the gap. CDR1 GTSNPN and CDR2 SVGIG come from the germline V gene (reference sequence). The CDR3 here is CAWSVRPDTQYF. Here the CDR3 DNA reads TGTGCCTGGAGTGTGCGGCCGGATACGCAGTATTTT.

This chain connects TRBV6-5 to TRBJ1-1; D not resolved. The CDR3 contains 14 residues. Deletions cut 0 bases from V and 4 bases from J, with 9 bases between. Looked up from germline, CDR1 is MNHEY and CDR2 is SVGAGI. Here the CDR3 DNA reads TGTGCCAGCAGTTACTCGGAGGGAGGCACTGAAGCTTTCTTT. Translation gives CASSYSEGGTEAFF.

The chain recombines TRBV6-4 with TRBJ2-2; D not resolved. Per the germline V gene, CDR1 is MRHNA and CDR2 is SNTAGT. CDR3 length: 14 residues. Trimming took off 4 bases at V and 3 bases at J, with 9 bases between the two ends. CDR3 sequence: CASSGATDTGELFF. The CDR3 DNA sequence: TGTGCCAGCAGTGGTGCAACGGACACCGGGGAGCTGTTTTTT.

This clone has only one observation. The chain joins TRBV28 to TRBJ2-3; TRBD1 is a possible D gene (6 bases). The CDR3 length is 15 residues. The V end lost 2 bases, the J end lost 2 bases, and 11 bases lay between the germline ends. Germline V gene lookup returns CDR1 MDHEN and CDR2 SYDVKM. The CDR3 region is CASSLDRNPTDTQYF. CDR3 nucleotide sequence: TGTGCCAGCAGTTTAGACAGGAACCCCACAGATACGCAGTATTTT.

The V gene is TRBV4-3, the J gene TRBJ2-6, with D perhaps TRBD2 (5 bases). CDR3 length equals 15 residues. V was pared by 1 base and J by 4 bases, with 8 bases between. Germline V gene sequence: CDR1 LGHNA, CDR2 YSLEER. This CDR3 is CASSQGSGGANVLTF. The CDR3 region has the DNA TGCGCCAGCAGCCAAGGTTCGGGGGGGGCCAACGTCCTGACTTTC.

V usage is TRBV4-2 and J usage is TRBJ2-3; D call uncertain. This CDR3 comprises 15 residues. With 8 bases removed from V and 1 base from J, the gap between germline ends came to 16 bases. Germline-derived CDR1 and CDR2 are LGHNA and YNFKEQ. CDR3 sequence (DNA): TGTGCCAGCTGCGCTTACGGTTTTGGCACAGATACGCAGTATTTT. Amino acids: CASCAYGFGTDTQYF.

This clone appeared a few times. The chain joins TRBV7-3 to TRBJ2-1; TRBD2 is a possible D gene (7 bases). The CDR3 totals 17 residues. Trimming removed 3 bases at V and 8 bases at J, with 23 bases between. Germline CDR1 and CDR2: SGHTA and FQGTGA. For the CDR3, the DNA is TGTGCCAGCAGCTTTGGCGTCGAGGCGGGGGCGGGCCATGAGCAGTTCTTC. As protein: CASSFGVEAGAGHEQFF.

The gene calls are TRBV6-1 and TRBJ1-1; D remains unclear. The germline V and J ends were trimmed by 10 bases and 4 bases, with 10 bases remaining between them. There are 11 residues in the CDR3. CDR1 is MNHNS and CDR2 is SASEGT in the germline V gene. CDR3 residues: CATGGSTEAFF. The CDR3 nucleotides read TGTGCCACAGGAGGTTCCACTGAAGCTTTCTTT.

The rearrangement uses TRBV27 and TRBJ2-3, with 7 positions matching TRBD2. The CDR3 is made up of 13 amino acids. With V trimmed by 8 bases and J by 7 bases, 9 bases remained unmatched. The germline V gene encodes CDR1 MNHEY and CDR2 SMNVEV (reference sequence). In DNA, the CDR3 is TGTGCCAGCTCGAGGGAGGGGATGAATACGCAGTATTTT. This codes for CASSREGMNTQYF.

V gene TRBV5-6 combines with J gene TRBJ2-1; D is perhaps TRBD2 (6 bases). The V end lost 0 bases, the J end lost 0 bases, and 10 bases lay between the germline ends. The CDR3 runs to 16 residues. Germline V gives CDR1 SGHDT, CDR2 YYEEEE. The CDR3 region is CASSLGKGGSYNEQFF. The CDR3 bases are TGTGCCAGCAGCTTGGGTAAGGGAGGCTCCTACAATGAGCAGTTCTTC.

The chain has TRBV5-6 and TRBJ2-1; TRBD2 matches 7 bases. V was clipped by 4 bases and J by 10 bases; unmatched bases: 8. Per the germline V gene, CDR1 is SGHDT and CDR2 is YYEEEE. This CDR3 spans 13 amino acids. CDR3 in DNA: TGTGCCAGCAGCGGGACTCCTAGCGGCGAGCAGTTCTTC. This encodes CASSGTPSGEQFF.

CDR3 residues: CASSLRSSSYEQYF. The DNA for the CDR3 is TGTGCCAGTAGTCTCCGGAGCAGCTCCTACGAGCAGTACTTC. The rearrangement joins TRBV19 to TRBJ2-7; D remains unclear. The V end was cut by 5 bases, the J end by 0 bases, with 11 bases between. This CDR3 is 14 amino acids long. Looked up from germline, CDR1 is LNHDA and CDR2 is SQIVND (reference sequence).

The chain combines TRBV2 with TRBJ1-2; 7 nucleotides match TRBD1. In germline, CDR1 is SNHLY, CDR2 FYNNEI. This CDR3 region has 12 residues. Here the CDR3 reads CATRTGRRGYTF. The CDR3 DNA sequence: TGTGCTACCCGGACAGGCCGTAGGGGCTACACCTTC. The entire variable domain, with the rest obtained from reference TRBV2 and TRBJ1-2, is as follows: EPEVTQTPSHQVTQMGQEVILRCVPISNHLYFYWYRQILGQKVEFLVSFYNNEISEKSEIFDDQFSVERPDGSNFTLKIRSTKLEDSAMYFCATRTGRRGYTFGSGTRLTVV.

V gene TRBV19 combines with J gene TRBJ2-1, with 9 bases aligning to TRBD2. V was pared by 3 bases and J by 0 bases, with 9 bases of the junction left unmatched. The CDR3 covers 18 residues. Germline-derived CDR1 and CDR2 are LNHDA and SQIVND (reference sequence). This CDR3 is CASSITGSGSASYNEQFF. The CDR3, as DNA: TGTGCCAGTAGTATTACAGGTAGCGGGAGTGCCTCCTACAATGAGCAGTTCTTC. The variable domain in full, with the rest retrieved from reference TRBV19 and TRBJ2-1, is DGGITQSPKYLFRKEGQNVTLSCEQNLNHDAMYWYRQDPGQGLRLIYYSQIVNDFQKGDIAEGYSVSREKKESFPLTVTSAQKNPTAFYLCASSITGSGSASYNEQFFGPGTRLTVL.

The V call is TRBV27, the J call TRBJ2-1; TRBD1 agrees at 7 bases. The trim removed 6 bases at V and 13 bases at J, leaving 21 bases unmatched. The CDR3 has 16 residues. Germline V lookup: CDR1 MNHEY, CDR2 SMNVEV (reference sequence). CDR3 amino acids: CASRQRGQPLTGPQFF. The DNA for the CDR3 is TGTGCCAGCAGACAAAGGGGGCAGCCCCTGACGGGCCCCCAGTTCTTC.

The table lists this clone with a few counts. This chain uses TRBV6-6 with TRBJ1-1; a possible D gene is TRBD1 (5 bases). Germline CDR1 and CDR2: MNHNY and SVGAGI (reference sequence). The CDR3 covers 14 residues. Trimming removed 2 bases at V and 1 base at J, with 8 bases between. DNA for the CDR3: TGTGCCAGCAGTTACCGACAGACGAACACTGAAGCTTTCTTT. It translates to CASSYRQTNTEAFF.

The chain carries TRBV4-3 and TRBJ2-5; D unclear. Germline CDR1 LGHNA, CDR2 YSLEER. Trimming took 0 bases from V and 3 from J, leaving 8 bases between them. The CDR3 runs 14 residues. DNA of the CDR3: TGCGCCAGCAGCCAAGAGGGCGTAAAAGAGACCCAGTACTTC. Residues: CASSQEGVKETQYF.

CDR3 amino acids: CASSQVISTDTQYF. For the CDR3, the DNA is TGCGCCAGCAGCCAAGTTATCAGCACAGATACGCAGTATTTT. This chain uses TRBV4-1 with TRBJ2-3; no definite D call. V lost 1 base and J lost 0, with 5 bases in between. Germline assignment: CDR1 MGHRA and CDR2 YSYEKL. The CDR3 is 14 amino acids.

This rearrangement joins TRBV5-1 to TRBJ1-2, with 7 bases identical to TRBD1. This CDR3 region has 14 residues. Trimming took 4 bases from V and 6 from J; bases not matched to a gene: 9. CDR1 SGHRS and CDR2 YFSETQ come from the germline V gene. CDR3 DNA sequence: TGCGCCAGCAGCCCGGCGGGACAGTGGGATGGCTACACCTTC. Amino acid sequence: CASSPAGQWDGYTF. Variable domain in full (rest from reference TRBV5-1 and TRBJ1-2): KAGVTQTPRYLIKTRGQQVTLSCSPISGHRSVSWYQQTPGQGLQFLFEYFSETQRNKGNFPGRFSGRQFSNSRSEMNVSTLELGDSALYLCASSPAGQWDGYTFGSGTRLTVV.

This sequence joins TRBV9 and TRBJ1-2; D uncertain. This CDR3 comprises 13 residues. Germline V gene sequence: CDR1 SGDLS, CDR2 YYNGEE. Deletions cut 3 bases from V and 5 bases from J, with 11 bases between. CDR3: CASSAGLIYGYTF. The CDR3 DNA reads TGTGCCAGCAGCGCAGGACTCATATATGGCTACACCTTC.